Listed below are T cell receptor beta chains from one sample, sequenced in a study of beta chain features in type 1 diabetes. TCRdb's copy holds only in-frame clones and misses some; the assay was immunoSEQ multiplex PCR. The sample yields 330,000 or so clones, around 13% seen once. Material for sequencing was central memory CD4+ T cells from blood. The source of these receptors is a man aged 25-40 years in good health. The CDR3 runs from the conserved cysteine through the conserved F or W. The order of the fields is clone size, J gene, V gene, D gene, CDR3 protein, CDR3 DNA. A D gene is named only where the DNA matches it firmly. The listing skips clone size in some rows; elsewhere it reads once, few, many or a size class.

abundance: few
j_gene: TRBJ2-5
v_gene: TRBV29-1
d_gene: .
CDR3aa: CSVSRRGIQETQYF
CDR3nt: TGCAGCGTATCGAGGAGGGGCATTCAAGAGACCCAGTACTTC

abundance: few
j_gene: TRBJ2-7
v_gene: TRBV9
d_gene: TRBD1
CDR3aa: CASSVAGTDTEQYF
CDR3nt: TGTGCCAGCAGCGTGGCCGGGACAGACACCGAGCAGTACTTC

abundance: .
j_gene: TRBJ2-1
v_gene: TRBV28
d_gene: .
CDR3aa: CASSTVGLSYNEQFF
CDR3nt: TGTGCCAGTTCTACGGTGGGACTGTCCTACAATGAGCAGTTCTTC

abundance: .
j_gene: TRBJ2-2
v_gene: TRBV6-5
d_gene: .
CDR3aa: CASSLDSGTGELFF
CDR3nt: TGTGCCAGCAGTTTGGACTCAGGCACCGGGGAGCTGTTTTTT

abundance: few
j_gene: TRBJ1-1
v_gene: TRBV10-3
d_gene: .
CDR3aa: CAISDWGGLSLMNTEAFF
CDR3nt: TGTGCCATCAGTGATTGGGGAGGGTTGAGTTTGATGAACACTGAAGCTTTCTTT

abundance: few
j_gene: TRBJ1-1
v_gene: TRBV7-3
d_gene: .
CDR3aa: CASSGTEAFF
CDR3nt: TGTGCCAGTTCCGGGACAGAAGCTTTCTTT

abundance: .
j_gene: TRBJ1-1
v_gene: TRBV7-8
d_gene: .
CDR3aa: CASSPDGVNTEAFF
CDR3nt: TGTGCCAGCAGCCCGGACGGAGTGAACACTGAAGCTTTCTTT

abundance: few
j_gene: TRBJ2-5
v_gene: TRBV7-2
d_gene: .
CDR3aa: CASSRLGFQETQYF
CDR3nt: TGTGCCAGCAGTCGACTAGGGTTCCAAGAGACCCAGTACTTC

abundance: .
j_gene: TRBJ1-2
v_gene: TRBV5-4
d_gene: .
CDR3aa: CASSLEGAGNYGYTF
CDR3nt: TGTGCCAGCAGCCTCGAAGGGGCGGGAAACTATGGCTACACCTTC

abundance: .
j_gene: TRBJ1-2
v_gene: TRBV5-4
d_gene: .
CDR3aa: CASSMAGANYGYTF
CDR3nt: TGTGCCAGCAGTATGGCAGGGGCGAACTATGGCTACACCTTC

abundance: .
j_gene: TRBJ1-2
v_gene: TRBV27
d_gene: TRBD1
CDR3aa: CASSPSPPEVSRDPGQGYGYTF
CDR3nt: TGTGCCAGCTCCCCGTCCCCACCCGAGGTTTCCCGAGATCCGGGACAGGGGTATGGCTACACCTTC

abundance: .
j_gene: TRBJ2-1
v_gene: TRBV11-2
d_gene: .
CDR3aa: CASSFRGYYNEQFF
CDR3nt: TGTGCCAGCAGCTTTCGGGGGTACTACAATGAGCAGTTCTTC

abundance: .
j_gene: TRBJ2-1
v_gene: TRBV7-6
d_gene: .
CDR3aa: CASSLAGERYNEQFF
CDR3nt: TGTGCCAGCAGCTTAGCGGGGGAACGTTACAATGAGCAGTTCTTC

abundance: many
j_gene: TRBJ2-2
v_gene: TRBV5-4
d_gene: .
CDR3aa: CASSLRGTNGELFF
CDR3nt: TGTGCCAGCAGCTTGAGAGGGACGAACGGGGAGCTGTTTTTT